One sample yielded the 20 T cell receptor beta chains listed below, sequenced in a study of siplizumab effects on memory and regulatory T cells. The table came from immunoSEQ multiplex PCR; TCRdb's copy has only in-frame clones and leaves some out. The sample consists of around 45,000 clones, more than 85% of them appearing once. The specimen sequenced was naive CD8+ T cells sorted from blood. These receptors came from a human donor in good health.

V is TRBV7-2 and J is TRBJ1-2; TRBD1 might be the D (6 bases). V lost 4 bases to trimming and J lost 3 bases, with 12 bases between them. The CDR3 sequence is 14 residues long. Germline V gene sequence: CDR1 SGHTA, CDR2 FQGNSA. In nucleotides, the CDR3 is TGTGCCAGCAGCTCCCTGACAGGATACTATGGCTACACCTTC. Encoded protein: CASSSLTGYYGYTF.

The chain links TRBV9 to TRBJ2-1; 13 bases agree with TRBD2. Germline V CDR1 and CDR2: SGDLS, YYNGEE. The trim removed 3 bases at V and 7 bases at J, leaving 4 bases unmatched. The CDR3 consists of 15 residues. The CDR3 region is CASSDGGLAGNEQFF. The CDR3 coding sequence is TGTGCCAGCAGCGATGGGGGACTAGCGGGAAATGAGCAGTTCTTC.

The chain employs TRBV4-1 and TRBJ2-3; weak D call: TRBD2 (5 bases). CDR1 and CDR2 from the germline V gene are MGHRA and YSYEKL. The CDR3 consists of 13 residues. The V end was cut by 6 bases, the J end by 0 bases, with 7 bases between. The CDR3 nucleotides are TGCGCCAGCAGACGAGGGAGCACAGATACGCAGTATTTT. Translation: CASRRGSTDTQYF.

As DNA, the CDR3 is TGTGCCAGCAGCCTCGGGACAGGGTCCAAGCCCCAGCATTTT. Amino acid sequence: CASSLGTGSKPQHF. The chain links TRBV13 to TRBJ1-5, with TRBD1 matching over 9 bases. CDR1 and CDR2 (germline): PRHDT, FYEKMQ (reference sequence). The J segment lost 8 bases and the V segment lost 5 bases, leaving 7 bases of the junction unmatched. CDR3 size: 14 residues.

This clone showed up just a few times. Here the CDR3 DNA reads TGTGCCAGCAGTTTTCCCAGCGGGTACGAGCAGTACTTC. Amino acids: CASSFPSGYEQYF. V gene TRBV27 combines with J gene TRBJ2-7, with TRBD2 as a possible D gene (6 bases). Germline V gene data show CDR1 as MNHEY and CDR2 as SMNVEV (reference sequence). The germline V and J ends were trimmed by 3 bases and 4 bases, with 10 bases remaining between them. This CDR3 spans 13 amino acids.

This chain links TRBV9 with TRBJ1-2; D not certain. The germline V gene encodes CDR1 SGDLS and CDR2 YYNGEE. V lost 0 bases and J 0 bases, leaving 12 bases between the germline ends. The CDR3 has 16 amino acids. The CDR3 loop reads CASSVESAEANYGYTF. CDR3 sequence (DNA): TGTGCCAGCAGCGTAGAGTCCGCCGAAGCTAACTATGGCTACACCTTC. The whole variable domain, filled in from reference TRBV9 and TRBJ1-2, reads DSGVTQTPKHLITATGQRVTLRCSPRSGDLSVYWYQQSLDQGLQFLIQYYNGEERAKGNILERFSAQQFPDLHSELNLSSLELGDSALYFCASSVESAEANYGYTFGSGTRLTVV.

The rearrangement joins TRBV19 to TRBJ2-1, with 10 bases identical to TRBD1. This CDR3 is built from 14 residues. Trimming took 7 bases from V and 1 from J; bases not matched to a gene: 1. The germline gives CDR1 LNHDA, CDR2 SQIVND (reference sequence). CDR3 DNA sequence: TGTGCCAGTACGGACAGGGGGTCCTACAATGAGCAGTTCTTC. Translating it yields CASTDRGSYNEQFF.

The V call is TRBV28, the J call TRBJ1-2, with TRBD1 matching 7 bases. The trim removed 7 bases at V and 4 bases at J, leaving 15 bases unmatched. CDR3 size: 16 residues. Looked up from germline, CDR1 is MDHEN and CDR2 is SYDVKM. The DNA of the CDR3 is TGTGCCAGCACCCAAGAGAACAGGGGATGGGTCTATGGCTACACCTTC. Translated, it gives CASTQENRGWVYGYTF.

This chain links TRBV19 with TRBJ2-7; 7 nucleotides align to TRBD1. J lost 2 bases, V lost 10 bases, and 5 bases had no gene match. The CDR3 is made up of 12 amino acids. Germline-derived CDR1 and CDR2 are LNHDA and SQIVND (reference sequence). CDR3 DNA: TGTGCCACCACCGGGACAGCCTACGAGCAGTACTTC. Encoded protein: CATTGTAYEQYF.

This chain connects TRBV15 to TRBJ1-1; no definite D call. The CDR3 loop spans 12 amino acids. Trimming took off 4 bases at V and 1 base at J, with 4 bases between the two ends. Germline values: CDR1 LNHNV, CDR2 YYDKDF (reference sequence). The CDR3 nucleotides are TGTGCCACCAGCAACGGGAACACTGAAGCTTTCTTT. It yields the protein CATSNGNTEAFF.

The genes are TRBV19 and TRBJ2-5, with TRBD2 matching 12 bases. The CDR3 length is 13 residues. The trim removed 6 bases at V and 4 bases at J, leaving 0 bases unmatched. Per germline, CDR1 LNHDA and CDR2 SQIVND (reference sequence). CDR3 region: CASRLAGGETQYF. The CDR3 bases are TGTGCCAGTAGACTAGCGGGGGGAGAGACCCAGTACTTC.

The chain carries TRBV27 and TRBJ2-7; TRBD1 matches at 9 bases. The germline V gene has CDR1 MNHEY and CDR2 SMNVEV (reference sequence). This CDR3 is built from 15 residues. V was pared by 5 bases and J by 3 bases, with 8 bases of the junction left unmatched. The CDR3 loop is CASSKPGQGLYEQYF. In nucleotides, the CDR3 is TGTGCCAGCAGTAAACCGGGACAGGGCCTCTACGAGCAGTACTTC.

This clone was counted a single time. The rearrangement joins TRBV2 to TRBJ2-7; 8 nucleotides match TRBD1. CDR3 length equals 12 residues. CDR1 and CDR2 (germline): SNHLY, FYNNEI. V trimming: 8 bases; J trimming: 2 bases; junction bases outside the gene matches: 2. CDR3: CASLQGAYEQYF. The CDR3 nucleotides read TGTGCCAGCTTACAGGGGGCCTACGAGCAGTACTTC.

CDR3 in amino acids: CASSPWGGTSTDTQYF. CDR3 sequence (DNA): TGTGCCAGCAGCCCATGGGGCGGAACTAGCACAGATACGCAGTATTTT. V usage is TRBV5-4 and J usage is TRBJ2-3, with a tentative D call TRBD1 (5 bases). Germline V gene data show CDR1 as SGHNT and CDR2 as YYREEE (reference sequence). This CDR3 contains 16 residues. V was pared by 4 bases and J by 0 bases, with 15 bases between.

Comments on this clone: This sample includes further DNA sequences coding for the same CDR3. This chain links TRBV25-1 with TRBJ2-1; D ambiguous. V lost 8 bases, J lost 8 bases, and 7 bases lay in between. There are 10 residues in the CDR3. The germline CDR1 and CDR2 sequences are MGHDK and SYGVNS. CDR3 DNA sequence: TGTGCCAGCTCCTCGTATGAGCAGTTCTTC. This gives the protein CASSSYEQFF.

In its sample, this clone was seen once. The chain is built from TRBV15 and TRBJ2-7; D possibly corresponds to TRBD2 (5 bases). The CDR3 contains 12 residues. Germline lookup yields CDR1 LNHNV and CDR2 YYDKDF (reference sequence). V dropped 5 bases and J dropped 7 bases, with 12 bases sitting between them. CDR3 DNA: TGTGCCACCAGCTTAGTCACGGGGGAGCAGTACTTC. Translated: CATSLVTGEQYF.

The rearrangement joins TRBV12-5 to TRBJ2-1; TRBD2 matches 10 bases. CDR3 length equals 15 residues. Germline V lookup: CDR1 LGHNT, CDR2 FRNRAP. J lost 3 bases, V lost 7 bases, and 6 bases had no gene match. CDR3 in DNA: TGTGCTAGTGTCGCGAGCGGGAGGGTCTACAATGAGCAGTTCTTC. It specifies CASVASGRVYNEQFF.

The rearrangement joins TRBV2 to TRBJ2-3, with 12 bases lining up with TRBD2. The CDR3 sequence is 16 residues long. Germline V CDR1 and CDR2: SNHLY, FYNNEI. V gave up 3 bases and J gave up 4 bases; unmatched junction bases: 5. CDR3 residues: CASSDSLAGGSDTQYF. The DNA for the CDR3 is TGTGCCAGCAGTGACTCACTAGCGGGAGGTTCAGATACGCAGTATTTT. Supplemented by reference TRBV2 and TRBJ2-3, the full variable domain reads EPEVTQTPSHQVTQMGQEVILRCVPISNHLYFYWYRQILGQKVEFLVSFYNNEISEKSEIFDDQFSVERPDGSNFTLKIRSTKLEDSAMYFCASSDSLAGGSDTQYFGPGTRLTVL.

The V and J genes are TRBV19 and TRBJ2-7, with D perhaps assigned TRBD1 or TRBD2 (5 bases each). CDR1 and CDR2 (germline): LNHDA, SQIVND (reference sequence). Trimming cost V 4 bases and J 0 bases, with 10 bases left between them. The CDR3 has 14 amino acids. CDR3 amino acids: CASSTAGSSYEQYF. CDR3 bases: TGTGCCAGTAGTACGGCAGGGAGCTCCTACGAGCAGTACTTC.

V and J are TRBV5-4 and TRBJ2-6, with 8 bases fitting TRBD1. The CDR3 spans 16 residues. V dropped 3 bases and J dropped 2; count of bases not matched to a gene: 4. The germline V gene has CDR1 SGHNT and CDR2 YYREEE (reference sequence). As DNA, the CDR3 is TGTGCCAGCAGCTATGGACAGGGCGCTGGGGCCAACGTCCTGACTTTC. This encodes CASSYGQGAGANVLTF.